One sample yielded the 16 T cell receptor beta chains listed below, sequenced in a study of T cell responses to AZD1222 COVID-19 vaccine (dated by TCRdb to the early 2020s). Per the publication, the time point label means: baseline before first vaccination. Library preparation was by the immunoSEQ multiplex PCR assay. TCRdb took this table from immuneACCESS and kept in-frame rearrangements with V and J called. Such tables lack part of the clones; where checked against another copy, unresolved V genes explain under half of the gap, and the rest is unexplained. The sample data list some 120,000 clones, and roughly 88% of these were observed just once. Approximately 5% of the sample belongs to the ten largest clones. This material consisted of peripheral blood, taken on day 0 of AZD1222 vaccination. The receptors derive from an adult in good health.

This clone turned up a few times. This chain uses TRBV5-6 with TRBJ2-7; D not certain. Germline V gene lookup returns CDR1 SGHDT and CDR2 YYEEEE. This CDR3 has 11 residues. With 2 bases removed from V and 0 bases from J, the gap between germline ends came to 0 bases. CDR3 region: CASSFSYEQYF. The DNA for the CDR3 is TGTGCCAGCAGCTTCTCCTACGAGCAGTACTTC. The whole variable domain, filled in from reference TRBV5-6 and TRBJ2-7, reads DAGVTQSPTHLIKTRGQQVTLRCSPKSGHDTVSWYQQALGQGPQFIFQYYEEEERQRGNFPDRFSGHQFPNYSSELNVNALLLGDSALYLCASSFSYEQYFGPGTRLTVT.

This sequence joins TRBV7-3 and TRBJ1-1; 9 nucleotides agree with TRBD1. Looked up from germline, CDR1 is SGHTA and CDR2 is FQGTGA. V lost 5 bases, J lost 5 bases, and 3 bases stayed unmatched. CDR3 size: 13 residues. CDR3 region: CASSTTGGTEAFF. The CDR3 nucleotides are TGTGCCAGCAGCACGACAGGGGGTACTGAAGCTTTCTTT.

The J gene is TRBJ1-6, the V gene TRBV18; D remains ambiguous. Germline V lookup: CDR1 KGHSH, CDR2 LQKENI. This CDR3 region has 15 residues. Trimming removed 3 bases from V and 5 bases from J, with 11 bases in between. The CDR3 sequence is CASSPPSRDNSPLHF. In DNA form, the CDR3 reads TGTGCCAGCTCACCTCCTTCGCGGGATAATTCACCCCTCCACTTT.

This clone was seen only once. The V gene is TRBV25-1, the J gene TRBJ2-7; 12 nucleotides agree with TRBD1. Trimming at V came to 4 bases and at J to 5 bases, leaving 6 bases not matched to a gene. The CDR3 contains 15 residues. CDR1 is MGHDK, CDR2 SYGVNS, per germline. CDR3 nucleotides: TGTGCCAGCAGTGCGATCGGGACAGGGGGCGACGAGCAGTACTTC. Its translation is CASSAIGTGGDEQYF.

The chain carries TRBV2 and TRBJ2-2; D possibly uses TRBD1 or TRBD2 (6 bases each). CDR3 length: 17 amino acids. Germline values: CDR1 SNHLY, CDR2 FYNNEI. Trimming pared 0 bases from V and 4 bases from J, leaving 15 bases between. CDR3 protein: CASSEALRGGGTGELFF. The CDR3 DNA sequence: TGTGCCAGCAGTGAAGCGCTTCGAGGGGGAGGCACCGGGGAGCTGTTTTTT.

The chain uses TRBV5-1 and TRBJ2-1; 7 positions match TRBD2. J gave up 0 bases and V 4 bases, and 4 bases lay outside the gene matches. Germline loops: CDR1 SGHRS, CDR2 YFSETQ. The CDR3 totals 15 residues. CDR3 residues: CASSQGLNSYNEQFF. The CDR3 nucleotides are TGCGCCAGCAGCCAGGGACTAAACTCCTACAATGAGCAGTTCTTC. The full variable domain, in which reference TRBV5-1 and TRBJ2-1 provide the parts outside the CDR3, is KAGVTQTPRYLIKTRGQQVTLSCSPISGHRSVSWYQQTPGQGLQFLFEYFSETQRNKGNFPGRFSGRQFSNSRSEMNVSTLELGDSALYLCASSQGLNSYNEQFFGPGTRLTVL.

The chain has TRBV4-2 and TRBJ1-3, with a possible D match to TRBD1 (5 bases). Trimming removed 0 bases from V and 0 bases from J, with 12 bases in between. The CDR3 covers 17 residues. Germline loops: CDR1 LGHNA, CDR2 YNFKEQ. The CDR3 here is CASSQDYGGSSGNTIYF. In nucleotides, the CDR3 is TGTGCCAGCAGCCAAGATTATGGGGGGAGCTCTGGAAACACCATATATTTT.

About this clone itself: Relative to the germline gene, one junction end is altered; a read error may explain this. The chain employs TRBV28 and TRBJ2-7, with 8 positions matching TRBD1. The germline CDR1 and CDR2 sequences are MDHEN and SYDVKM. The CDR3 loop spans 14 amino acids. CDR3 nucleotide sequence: TGTGCCAGCAGGATACCCGACAGGGGAATGCGGTATACTTTC. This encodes CASRIPDRGMRYTF.

CDR3 residues: CASSRGTETFFEQYF. The CDR3 nucleotides read TGTGCCAGCAGTCGTGGGACAGAGACTTTTTTCGAGCAGTACTTC. The chain has TRBV6-6 and TRBJ2-7; TRBD1 matches 7 bases. The germline gives CDR1 MNHNY, CDR2 SVGAGI (reference sequence). The V segment lost 5 bases and the J segment 6 bases; nucleotides outside the gene matches: 13. The CDR3 runs 15 residues.

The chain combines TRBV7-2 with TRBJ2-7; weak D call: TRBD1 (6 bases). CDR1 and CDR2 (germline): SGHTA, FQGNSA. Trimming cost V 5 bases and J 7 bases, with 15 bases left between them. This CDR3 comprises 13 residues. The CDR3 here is CASSVGHRGEQYF. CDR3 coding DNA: TGTGCCAGCAGCGTGGGACACCGAGGGGAGCAGTACTTC.

The CDR3 region is CASSPGRETDTQYF. For the CDR3, the DNA is TGCGCCAGCAGCCCCGGACGGGAAACAGATACGCAGTATTTT. This sequence joins TRBV5-1 and TRBJ2-3; D is possibly TRBD2 (5 bases). This CDR3 has 14 amino acids. V was trimmed by 4 bases and J by 3 bases, leaving 12 bases between them. CDR1 and CDR2 (germline): SGHRS, YFSETQ.

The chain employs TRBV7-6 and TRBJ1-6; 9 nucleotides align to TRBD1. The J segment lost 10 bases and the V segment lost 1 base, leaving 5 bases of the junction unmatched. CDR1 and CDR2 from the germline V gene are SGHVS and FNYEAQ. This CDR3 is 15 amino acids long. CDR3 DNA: TGTGCCAGCAGCTTAGTAGGGACAGGGAACTCACCCCTCCACTTT. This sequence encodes CASSLVGTGNSPLHF.

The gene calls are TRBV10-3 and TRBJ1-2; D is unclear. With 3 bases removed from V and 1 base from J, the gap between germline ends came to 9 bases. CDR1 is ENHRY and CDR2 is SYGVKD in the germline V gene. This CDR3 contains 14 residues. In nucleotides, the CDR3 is TGTGCCATCAGTGAATCTGCACGTAACTATGGCTACACCTTC. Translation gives CAISESARNYGYTF.

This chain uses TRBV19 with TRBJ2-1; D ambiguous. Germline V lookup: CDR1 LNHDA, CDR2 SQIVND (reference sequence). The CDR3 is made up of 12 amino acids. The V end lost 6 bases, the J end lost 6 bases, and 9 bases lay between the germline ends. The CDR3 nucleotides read TGTGCCAGTAGCCTCCGTTCCAATGAGCAGTTCTTC. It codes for CASSLRSNEQFF.

This CDR3 is CASSWDLSGELFF. The CDR3 DNA reads TGTGCCAGCAGCTGGGACTTATCCGGGGAGCTGTTTTTT. The chain joins TRBV11-1 to TRBJ2-2; a possible D gene is TRBD2 (6 bases). CDR1 is SGHAT, CDR2 FQDESV, per germline (reference sequence). CDR3 length equals 13 residues. The V end was cut by 4 bases, the J end by 6 bases, with 9 bases between. The full variable domain, with the rest looked up from reference TRBV11-1 and TRBJ2-2, is EAEVAQSPRYKITEKSQAVAFWCDPISGHATLYWYRQILGQGPELLVQFQDESVVDDSQLPKDRFSAERLKGVDSTLKIQPAELGDSAMYLCASSWDLSGELFFGEGSRLTVL.

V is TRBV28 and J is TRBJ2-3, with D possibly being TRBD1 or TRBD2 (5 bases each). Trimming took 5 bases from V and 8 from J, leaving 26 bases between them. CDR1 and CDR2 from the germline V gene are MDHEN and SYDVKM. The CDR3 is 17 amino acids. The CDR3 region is CASSTFMATASRGTQYF. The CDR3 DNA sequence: TGTGCCAGCAGTACATTTATGGCGACAGCATCTCGGGGTACGCAGTATTTT.